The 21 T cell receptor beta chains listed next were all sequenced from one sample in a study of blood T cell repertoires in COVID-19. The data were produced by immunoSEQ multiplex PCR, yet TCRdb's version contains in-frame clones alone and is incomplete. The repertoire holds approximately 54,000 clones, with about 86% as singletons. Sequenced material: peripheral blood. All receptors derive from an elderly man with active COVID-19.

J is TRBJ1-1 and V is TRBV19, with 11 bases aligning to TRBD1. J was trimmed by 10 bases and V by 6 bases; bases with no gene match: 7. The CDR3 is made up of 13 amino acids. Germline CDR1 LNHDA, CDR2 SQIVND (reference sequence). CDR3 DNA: TGTGCCAGTAGAGACCGGGACAGGGGGAGAGCTTTCTTT. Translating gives CASRDRDRGRAFF. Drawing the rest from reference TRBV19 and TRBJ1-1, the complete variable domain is DGGITQSPKYLFRKEGQNVTLSCEQNLNHDAMYWYRQDPGQGLRLIYYSQIVNDFQKGDIAEGYSVSREKKESFPLTVTSAQKNPTAFYLCASRDRDRGRAFFGQGTRLTVV.

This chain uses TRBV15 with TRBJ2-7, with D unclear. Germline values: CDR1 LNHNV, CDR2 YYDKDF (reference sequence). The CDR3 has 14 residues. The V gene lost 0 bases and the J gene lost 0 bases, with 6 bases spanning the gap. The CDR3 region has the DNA TGTGCCACCAGCAGAGATAGGAGCTCCTACGAGCAGTACTTC. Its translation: CATSRDRSSYEQYF. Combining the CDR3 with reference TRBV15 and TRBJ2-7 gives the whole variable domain DAMVIQNPRYQVTQFGKPVTLSCSQTLNHNVMYWYQQKSSQAPKLLFHYYDKDFNNEADTPDNFQSRRPNTSFCFLDIRSPGLGDTAMYLCATSRDRSSYEQYFGPGTRLTVT.

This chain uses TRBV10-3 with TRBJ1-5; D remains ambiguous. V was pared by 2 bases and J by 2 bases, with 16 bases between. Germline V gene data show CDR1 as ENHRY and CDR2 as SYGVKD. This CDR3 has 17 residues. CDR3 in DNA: TGTGCCATCAGTGAGACCCCGCCCGGGGTGGGCAATCAGCCCCAGCATTTT. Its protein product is CAISETPPGVGNQPQHF.

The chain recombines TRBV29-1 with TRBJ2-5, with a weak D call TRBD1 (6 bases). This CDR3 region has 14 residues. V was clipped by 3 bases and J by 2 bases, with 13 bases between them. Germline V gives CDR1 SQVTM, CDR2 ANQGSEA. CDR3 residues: CSVDSRGQQETQYF. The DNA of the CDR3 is TGCAGCGTTGATTCCAGGGGCCAACAAGAGACCCAGTACTTC.

The CDR3 coding sequence is TGTGCCAGTAGTGGAGCAGGGACTAGGGCAACAGATACGCAGTATTTT. Translating it yields CASSGAGTRATDTQYF. The chain joins TRBV19 to TRBJ2-3; 8 nucleotides agree with TRBD2. The ends lost 5 bases at V and 3 bases at J; junction bases unmatched: 10. Germline lookup yields CDR1 LNHDA and CDR2 SQIVND (reference sequence). The CDR3 loop spans 16 amino acids.

Written as DNA, the CDR3 is TGTGCCAGCAGCCGAGAGACTCGTTACAATGAGCAGTTCTTC. Translating gives CASSRETRYNEQFF. This sequence joins TRBV3-1 (or the pseudogene TRBV3-2) and TRBJ2-1, with no clear D. CDR1 and CDR2 from the germline V gene are LGHDT and YNNKEL (reference sequence). V was trimmed by 4 bases and J by 4 bases, leaving 11 bases between them. The CDR3 sequence is 14 residues long.

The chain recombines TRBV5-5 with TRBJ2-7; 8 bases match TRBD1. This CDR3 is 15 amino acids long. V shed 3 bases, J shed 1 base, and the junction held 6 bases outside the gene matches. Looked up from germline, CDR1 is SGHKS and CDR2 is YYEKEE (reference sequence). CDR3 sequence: CASSSYQGASYEQYF. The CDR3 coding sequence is TGTGCCAGCAGCTCATACCAGGGGGCTTCCTACGAGCAGTACTTC. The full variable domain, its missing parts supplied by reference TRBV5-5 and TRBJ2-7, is DAGVTQSPTHLIKTRGQQVTLRCSPISGHKSVSWYQQVLGQGPQFIFQYYEKEERGRGNFPDRFSARQFPNYSSELNVNALLLGDSALYLCASSSYQGASYEQYFGPGTRLTVT.

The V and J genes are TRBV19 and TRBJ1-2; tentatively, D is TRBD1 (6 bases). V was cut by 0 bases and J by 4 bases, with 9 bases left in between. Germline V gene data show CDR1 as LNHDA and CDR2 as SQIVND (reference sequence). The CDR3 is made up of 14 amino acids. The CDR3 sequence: CASSIDEGGYGYTF. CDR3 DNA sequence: TGTGCCAGTAGTATAGACGAAGGGGGCTATGGCTACACCTTC.

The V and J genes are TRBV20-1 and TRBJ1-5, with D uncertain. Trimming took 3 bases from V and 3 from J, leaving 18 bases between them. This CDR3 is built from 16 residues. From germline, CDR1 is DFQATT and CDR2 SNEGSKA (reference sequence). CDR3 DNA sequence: TGCAGTGCTAGTTCGTCCGGGTCAGTATCCAATCAGCCCCAGCATTTT. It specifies CSASSSGSVSNQPQHF.

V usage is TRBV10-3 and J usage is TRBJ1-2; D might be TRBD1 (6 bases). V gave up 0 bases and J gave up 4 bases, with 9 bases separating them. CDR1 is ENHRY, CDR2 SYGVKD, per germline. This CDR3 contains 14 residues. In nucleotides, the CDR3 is TGTGCCATCAGTGAGTCGCAGGGGAGCTATGGCTACACCTTC. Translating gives CAISESQGSYGYTF.

The CDR3 nucleotides read TGTGCCAGCAGCCTAACCGGGACTAGCGGGAGGGTGGGAGAGACCCAGTACTTC. Protein: CASSLTGTSGRVGETQYF. The chain couples TRBV3-1 (or the pseudogene TRBV3-2) to TRBJ2-5; 16 bases line up with TRBD2. The germline gives CDR1 LGHDT, CDR2 YNNKEL (reference sequence). The CDR3 runs 18 residues. J gave up 4 bases and V 4 bases, and 9 bases lay outside the gene matches.

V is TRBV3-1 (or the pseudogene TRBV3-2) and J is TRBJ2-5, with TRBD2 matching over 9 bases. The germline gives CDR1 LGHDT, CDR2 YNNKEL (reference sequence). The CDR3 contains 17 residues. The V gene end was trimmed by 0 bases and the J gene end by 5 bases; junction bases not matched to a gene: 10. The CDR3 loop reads CASSQDRSSGRWETQYF. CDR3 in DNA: TGTGCCAGCAGCCAAGATCGTAGTAGCGGGAGATGGGAGACCCAGTACTTC.

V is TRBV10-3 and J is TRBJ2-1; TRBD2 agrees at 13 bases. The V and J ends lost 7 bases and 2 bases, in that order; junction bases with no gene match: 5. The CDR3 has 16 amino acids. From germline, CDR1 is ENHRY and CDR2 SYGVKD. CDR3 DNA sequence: TGTGCCATCACTCGGACTAGCGGGAGTACCTACAATGAGCAGTTCTTC. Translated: CAITRTSGSTYNEQFF.

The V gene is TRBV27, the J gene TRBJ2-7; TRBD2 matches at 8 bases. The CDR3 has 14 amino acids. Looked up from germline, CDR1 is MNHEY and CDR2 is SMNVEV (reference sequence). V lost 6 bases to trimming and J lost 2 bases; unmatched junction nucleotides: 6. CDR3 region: CASSRTSQPYEQYF. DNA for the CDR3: TGTGCCAGCAGCCGGACTAGCCAACCCTACGAGCAGTACTTC.

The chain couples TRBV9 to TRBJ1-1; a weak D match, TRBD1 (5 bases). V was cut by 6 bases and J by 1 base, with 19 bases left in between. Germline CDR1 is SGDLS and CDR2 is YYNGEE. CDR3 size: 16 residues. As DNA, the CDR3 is TGTGCCAGCACCCCCAGCGGGGCAGGGCCGAACACTGAAGCTTTCTTT. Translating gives CASTPSGAGPNTEAFF.

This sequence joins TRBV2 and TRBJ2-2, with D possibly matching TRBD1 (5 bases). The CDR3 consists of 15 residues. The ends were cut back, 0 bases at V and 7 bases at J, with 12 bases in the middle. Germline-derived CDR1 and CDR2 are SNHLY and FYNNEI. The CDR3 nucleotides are TGTGCCAGCAGTGAAGCAGGCGGAAGGGGCGGGGAGCTGTTTTTT. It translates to CASSEAGGRGGELFF. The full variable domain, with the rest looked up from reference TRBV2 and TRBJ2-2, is EPEVTQTPSHQVTQMGQEVILRCVPISNHLYFYWYRQILGQKVEFLVSFYNNEISEKSEIFDDQFSVERPDGSNFTLKIRSTKLEDSAMYFCASSEAGGRGGELFFGEGSRLTVL.

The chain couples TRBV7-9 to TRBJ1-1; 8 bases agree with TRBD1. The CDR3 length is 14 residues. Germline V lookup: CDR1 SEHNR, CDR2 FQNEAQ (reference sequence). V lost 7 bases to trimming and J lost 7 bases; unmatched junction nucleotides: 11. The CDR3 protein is CASIGDRSRNEAFF. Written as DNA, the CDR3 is TGTGCCAGCATCGGGGACAGGAGCAGAAATGAAGCTTTCTTT.

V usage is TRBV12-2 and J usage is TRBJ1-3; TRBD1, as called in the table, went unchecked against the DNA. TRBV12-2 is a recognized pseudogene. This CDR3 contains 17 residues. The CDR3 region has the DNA TGTGCAAGTCGCTTAGCTTTACAGGGGGTCTCTGGAAACACCATATATTTT. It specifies CASRLALQGVSGNTIYF.

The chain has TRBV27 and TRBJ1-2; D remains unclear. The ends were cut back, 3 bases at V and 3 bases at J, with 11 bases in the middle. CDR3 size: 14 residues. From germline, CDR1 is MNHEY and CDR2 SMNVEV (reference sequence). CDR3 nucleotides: TGTGCCAGCAGTTTTGATGGACTCGACTATGGCTACACCTTC. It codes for CASSFDGLDYGYTF.

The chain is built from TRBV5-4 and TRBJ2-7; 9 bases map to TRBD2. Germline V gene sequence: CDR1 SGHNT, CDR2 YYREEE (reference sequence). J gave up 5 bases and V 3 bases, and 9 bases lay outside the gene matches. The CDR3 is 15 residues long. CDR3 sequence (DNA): TGTGCCAGCAGCTCCCCCGGGGCTAGCGGGGACGAGCAGTACTTC. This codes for CASSSPGASGDEQYF.

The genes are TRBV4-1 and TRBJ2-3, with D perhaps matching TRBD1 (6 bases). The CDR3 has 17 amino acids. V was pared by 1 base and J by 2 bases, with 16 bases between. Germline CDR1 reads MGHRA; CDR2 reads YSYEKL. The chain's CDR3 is CASSQVLRRTATDTQYF. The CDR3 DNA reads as TGCGCCAGCAGCCAAGTTTTAAGGCGGACAGCCACAGATACGCAGTATTTT.